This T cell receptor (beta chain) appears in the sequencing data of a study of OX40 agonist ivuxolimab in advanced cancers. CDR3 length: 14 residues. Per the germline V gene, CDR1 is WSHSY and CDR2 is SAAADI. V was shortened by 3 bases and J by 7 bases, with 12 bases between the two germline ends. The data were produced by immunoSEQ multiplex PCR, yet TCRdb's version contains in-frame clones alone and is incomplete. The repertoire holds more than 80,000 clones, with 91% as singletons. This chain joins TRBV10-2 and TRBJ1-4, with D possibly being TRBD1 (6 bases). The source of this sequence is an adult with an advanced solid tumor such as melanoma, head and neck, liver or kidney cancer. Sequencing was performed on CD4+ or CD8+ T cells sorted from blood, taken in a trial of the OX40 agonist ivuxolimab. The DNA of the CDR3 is TGCGCCAGCAGTGAATGGGGGCAGGCTGAAAAACTGTTTTTT. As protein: CASSEWGQAEKLFF.